The clone carrying this TCR beta chain was found once. The data are from a study of blood T cell repertoires in COVID-19. About the study: There were acute and convalescent COVID-19 samples, and they came from the United States, Italy and Spain.

In the authors' workflow: Researchers report that nucleated cell counts were estimated from reference gene primer amplification. TCRdb's copy holds only in-frame clones and misses some; the assay was immunoSEQ multiplex PCR. The V and J calls and clone size were taken over from that table, and D and trimming were inferred from the DNA. The data hold 150,000 to 250,000 clones, with approximately 80% observed a single time. V dropped 6 bases and J dropped 5; count of bases not matched to a gene: 8. The length of the CDR3 is 15 residues. Germline CDR1 is SGDLS and CDR2 is YYNGEE. The receptor was derived from a man in his forties who had recovered from COVID-19. The sequencing sample was made of PBMCs or T cells enriched from blood (not recorded which). The chain joins TRBV9 to TRBJ2-7, with 13 bases fitting TRBD2. This CDR3 is CASTPGLAGDHEQYF. The CDR3 nucleotides read TGTGCCAGCACCCCAGGACTAGCGGGAGACCACGAGCAGTACTTC.